These 12 T cell receptor beta chains share one sample of origin, sequenced in a study of cytomegalovirus exposure and HLA in healthy donors. Primers: 60 Vbeta forward and 13 Jbeta reverse. Clones were sequenced by immunoSEQ multiplex PCR, and TCRdb holds only the in-frame ones, with some missing. The sample yields 100,000 or so clones, around 70% seen once. Sequences were obtained from PBMCs. The receptors derive from a middle-aged man in good health and CMV-seropositive.

Turning to this clone: This CDR3 is also generated by other DNA sequences in the sample. The gene calls are TRBV5-1 and TRBJ1-4, with D tentatively TRBD1 (5 bases). V lost 5 bases and J 8 bases, leaving 19 bases between the germline ends. Germline V gene lookup returns CDR1 SGHRS and CDR2 YFSETQ. The CDR3 is made up of 15 amino acids. CDR3 sequence: CASRPPGLEGEKLFF. The CDR3 bases are TGCGCCAGCAGGCCACCGGGACTCGAAGGGGAAAAACTGTTTTTT.

V usage is TRBV28 and J usage is TRBJ1-1; 7 bases agree with TRBD1. Trimming cost V 5 bases and J 3 bases; bases outside gene matches: 9. Germline V CDR1 and CDR2: MDHEN, SYDVKM. This CDR3 has 15 amino acids. Here the CDR3 DNA reads TGTGCCAGCAGTGACTCTGGGACAGCTTACACTGAAGCTTTCTTT. It is translated as CASSDSGTAYTEAFF.

This clone was detected a few times. This sequence joins TRBV5-8 and TRBJ2-1; D perhaps matches TRBD1 (5 bases). Germline V gene sequence: CDR1 SGHTS, CDR2 YDEGEE. This CDR3 is 15 amino acids long. Trimming took 6 bases from V and 2 from J, leaving 15 bases between them. The CDR3 loop is CASNVGQGTYNEQFF. CDR3 nucleotide sequence: TGTGCCAGCAACGTTGGTCAGGGAACCTACAATGAGCAGTTCTTC.

The chain joins TRBV6-5 to TRBJ2-3, with a tentative D call TRBD1 (5 bases). The germline CDR1 and CDR2 sequences are MNHEY and SVGAGI. The CDR3 has 14 amino acids. Trimming removed 8 bases at V and 3 bases at J, with 15 bases between. The DNA for the CDR3 is TGTGCCAGCCAAAGGGGTCGGGCTACAGATACGCAGTATTTT. Its protein is CASQRGRATDTQYF.

J is TRBJ2-1 and V is TRBV25-1; a possible D gene is TRBD2 (5 bases). This CDR3 has 12 amino acids. V was clipped by 6 bases and J by 8 bases, with 11 bases between them. Looked up from germline, CDR1 is MGHDK and CDR2 is SYGVNS. The CDR3 region is CASSFKGDEQFF. In nucleotides, the CDR3 is TGTGCCAGCAGCTTCAAGGGAGATGAGCAGTTCTTC. The full variable domain, rest sourced from reference TRBV25-1 and TRBJ2-1, is EADIYQTPRYLVIGTGKKITLECSQTMGHDKMYWYQQDPGMELHLIHYSYGVNSTEKGDLSSESTVSRIRTEHFPLTLESARPSHTSQYLCASSFKGDEQFFGPGTRLTVL.

The V and J genes are TRBV5-1 and TRBJ1-5, with TRBD1 identical over 7 bases. Trimming cost V 4 bases and J 0 bases; bases outside gene matches: 10. The CDR3 runs 17 residues. CDR1 and CDR2 (germline): SGHRS, YFSETQ. CDR3 coding DNA: TGCGCCAGCAGCCTCGGACAGGAAGAATATAGCAATCAGCCCCAGCATTTT. Translated, it gives CASSLGQEEYSNQPQHF. Filled out from reference TRBV5-1 and TRBJ1-5, the complete variable domain reads KAGVTQTPRYLIKTRGQQVTLSCSPISGHRSVSWYQQTPGQGLQFLFEYFSETQRNKGNFPGRFSGRQFSNSRSEMNVSTLELGDSALYLCASSLGQEEYSNQPQHFGDGTRLSIL.

This sequence joins TRBV9 and TRBJ2-6; weak D call: TRBD1 (6 bases). The CDR3 has 15 residues. V was shortened by 3 bases and J by 2 bases, with 9 bases between the two germline ends. From germline, CDR1 is SGDLS and CDR2 YYNGEE. In DNA form, the CDR3 reads TGTGCCAGCAGCGAAACAGGGACTGGGGCCAACGTCCTGACTTTC. Protein: CASSETGTGANVLTF. Complete variable domain (other parts from reference TRBV9 and TRBJ2-6): DSGVTQTPKHLITATGQRVTLRCSPRSGDLSVYWYQQSLDQGLQFLIQYYNGEERAKGNILERFSAQQFPDLHSELNLSSLELGDSALYFCASSETGTGANVLTFGAGSRLTVL.

This clone occurred a few times. The chain links TRBV2 to TRBJ1-1; 7 positions match TRBD1. This CDR3 has 11 amino acids. V lost 8 bases and J lost 5; bases outside the gene matches: 2. CDR1 and CDR2 from the germline V gene are SNHLY and FYNNEI. CDR3 coding DNA: TGTGCCAGCCAACAGGGGACTGAAGCTTTCTTT. Its translation: CASQQGTEAFF.

This clone occurred a few times. CDR3 bases: TGTGCCAGTAGTACGGCTAGCGGGACCGGGGAGCTGTTTTTT. Protein product: CASSTASGTGELFF. The genes are TRBV19 and TRBJ2-2; 8 positions agree with TRBD2. This CDR3 spans 14 amino acids. J was trimmed by 5 bases and V by 4 bases; bases with no gene match: 3. Germline V gives CDR1 LNHDA, CDR2 SQIVND (reference sequence). Full variable domain (missing parts from reference TRBV19 and TRBJ2-2): DGGITQSPKYLFRKEGQNVTLSCEQNLNHDAMYWYRQDPGQGLRLIYYSQIVNDFQKGDIAEGYSVSREKKESFPLTVTSAQKNPTAFYLCASSTASGTGELFFGEGSRLTVL.

The CDR3: CASSRDVGTGGQPQHF. DNA for the CDR3: TGTGCCAGCAGCCGAGACGTCGGGACAGGGGGCCAGCCCCAGCATTTT. The chain couples TRBV4-2 to TRBJ1-5; 12 bases are shared with TRBD1. The germline CDR1 and CDR2 sequences are LGHNA and YNFKEQ. The CDR3 has 16 residues. Trimming at V came to 4 bases and at J to 7 bases, leaving 8 bases not matched to a gene.

The chain links TRBV18 to TRBJ2-2; 7 nucleotides match TRBD2. Germline V gives CDR1 KGHSH, CDR2 LQKENI. The CDR3 has 15 residues. The V segment lost 3 bases and the J segment 2 bases; nucleotides outside the gene matches: 3. The CDR3: CASSPPGLNTGELFF. The CDR3 coding sequence is TGTGCCAGCTCACCCCCGGGACTAAACACCGGGGAGCTGTTTTTT.

This clone came up a few times. The V call is TRBV7-8, the J call TRBJ2-5; 7 nucleotides align to TRBD2. CDR3 length: 14 residues. The germline V gene encodes CDR1 SGHVS and CDR2 FQNEAQ. J lost 3 bases, V lost 5 bases, and 6 bases had no gene match. The CDR3, as DNA: TGTGCCAGCAGCGCCTGGGGAGGGAAAGAGACCCAGTACTTC. It yields the protein CASSAWGGKETQYF.